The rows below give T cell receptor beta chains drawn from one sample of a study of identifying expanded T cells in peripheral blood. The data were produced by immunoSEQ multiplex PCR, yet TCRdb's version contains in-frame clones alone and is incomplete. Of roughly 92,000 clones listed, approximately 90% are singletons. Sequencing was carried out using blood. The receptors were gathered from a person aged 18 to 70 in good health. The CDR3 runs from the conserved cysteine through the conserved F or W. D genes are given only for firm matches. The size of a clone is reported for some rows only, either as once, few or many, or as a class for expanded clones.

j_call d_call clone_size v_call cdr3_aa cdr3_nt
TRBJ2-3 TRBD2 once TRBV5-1 CASSSSSGDTDTQYF TGCGCCAGCAGCTCATCGAGCGGGGACACAGATACGCAGTATTTT
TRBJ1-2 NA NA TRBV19 CASSTITTEYYGYTF TGTGCCAGTAGTACGATAACGACAGAATACTATGGCTACACCTTC
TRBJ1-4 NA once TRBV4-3 CASSLTMAGSEKLFF TGCGCCAGCAGCCTTACGATGGCTGGGAGCGAAAAACTGTTTTTT
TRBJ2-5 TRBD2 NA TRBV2 CAIGTSGAGETQYF TGTGCCATCGGGACTAGCGGGGCCGGAGAGACCCAGTACTTC
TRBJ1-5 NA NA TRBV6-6 CASSYSNLGDQPQHF TGTGCCAGCAGTTACTCGAATCTAGGGGATCAGCCCCAGCATTTT
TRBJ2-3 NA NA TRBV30 CAWSVLGLSTDTQYF TGTGCCTGGAGTGTACTAGGACTCAGCACAGATACGCAGTATTTT
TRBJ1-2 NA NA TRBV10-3 CAIAKPQGYYGYTF TGTGCCATCGCGAAACCTCAGGGGTACTATGGCTACACCTTC
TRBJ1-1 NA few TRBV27 CASSYRGDTEAFF TGTGCCAGCAGTTACCGAGGGGACACTGAAGCTTTCTTT
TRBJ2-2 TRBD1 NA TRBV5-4 CASSHRGRVTGELFF TGTGCCAGCAGCCACAGGGGGCGCGTCACCGGGGAGCTGTTTTTT
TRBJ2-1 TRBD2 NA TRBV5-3 CARSWLAGPYNEQFF TGTGCCAGAAGCTGGCTAGCGGGACCCTACAATGAGCAGTTCTTC
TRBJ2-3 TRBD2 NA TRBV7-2 CASSLRLAGAVDTQYF TGTGCCAGCAGCTTAAGGCTAGCGGGGGCCGTCGATACGCAGTATTTT
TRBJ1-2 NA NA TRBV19 CASTQRENYGYTF TGTGCCAGCACGCAACGGGAAAACTATGGCTACACCTTC
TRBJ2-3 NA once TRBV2 CASSGISSTDTQYF TGTGCCAGCAGTGGAATATCTAGCACAGATACGCAGTATTTT
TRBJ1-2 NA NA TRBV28 CASLSQGANYGYTF TGTGCCAGCTTAAGCCAAGGGGCCAACTATGGCTACACCTTC
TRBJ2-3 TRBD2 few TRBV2 CASSPLAGGYDTQYF TGTGCCAGCAGTCCACTAGCGGGGGGTTACGATACGCAGTATTTT
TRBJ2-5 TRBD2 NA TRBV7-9 CASSPGTSGEETQYF TGTGCCAGCAGCCCAGGGACTAGCGGGGAAGAGACCCAGTACTTC
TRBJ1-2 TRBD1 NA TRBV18 CASSPSTRGPGGYTF TGTGCCAGCTCACCGTCAACAAGGGGGCCAGGCGGCTACACCTTC
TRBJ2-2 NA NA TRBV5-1 CASSGGEETGELFF TGCGCCAGCAGCGGCGGGGAAGAGACCGGGGAGCTGTTTTTT
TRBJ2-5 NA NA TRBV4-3 CASSQDNRETQYF TGCGCCAGCAGCCAAGATAATCGGGAGACCCAGTACTTC
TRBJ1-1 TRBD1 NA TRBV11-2 CASSLQGAGTEAFF TGTGCCAGCAGCTTACAGGGGGCCGGCACTGAAGCTTTCTTT
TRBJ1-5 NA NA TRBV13 CASSYRGGSNQPQHF TGTGCCAGCAGCTATAGGGGGGGAAGCAATCAGCCCCAGCATTTT
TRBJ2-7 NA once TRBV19 CARGEVYEQYF TGTGCCAGAGGGGAGGTCTACGAGCAGTACTTC
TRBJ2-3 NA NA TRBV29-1 CSVRGTDTQYF TGCAGCGTTCGGGGCACAGATACGCAGTATTTT
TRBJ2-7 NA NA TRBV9 CASSTDGGGYEQYF TGTGCCAGCAGCACGGACGGTGGGGGCTACGAGCAGTACTTC
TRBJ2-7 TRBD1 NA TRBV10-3 CAVKTGTGDYEQYF TGTGCCGTGAAAACCGGGACAGGGGATTACGAGCAGTACTTC
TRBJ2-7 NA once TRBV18 CASSPTPEYYEQYF TGTGCCAGCTCACCCACACCAGAATACTACGAGCAGTACTTC
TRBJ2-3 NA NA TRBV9 CASSEEGAGTDTQYF TGTGCCAGCAGCGAAGAGGGCGCCGGTACAGATACGCAGTATTTT
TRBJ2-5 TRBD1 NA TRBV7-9 CASSPGTGLWGETQYF TGTGCCAGCAGTCCAGGGACAGGGTTATGGGGAGAGACCCAGTACTTC
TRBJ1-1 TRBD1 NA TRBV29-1 CSATPGQGTEAFF TGCAGCGCGACCCCGGGACAGGGTACTGAAGCTTTCTTT
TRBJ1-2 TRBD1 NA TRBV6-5 CASRGDGQGDYGYTF TGTGCCAGCAGAGGGGACGGACAGGGTGACTATGGCTACACCTTC
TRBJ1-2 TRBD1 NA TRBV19 CASSTSQGAAHGYTF TGTGCCAGTAGTACATCCCAGGGGGCCGCTCACGGCTACACCTTC
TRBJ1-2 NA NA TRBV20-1 CSASRPYGYTF TGCAGTGCTAGTAGACCTTATGGCTACACCTTC
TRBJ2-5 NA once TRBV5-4 CASSVDSAQETQYF TGTGCCAGCAGTGTGGACAGCGCCCAAGAGACCCAGTACTTC
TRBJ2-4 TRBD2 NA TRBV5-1 CASSVAPPGTSGELAKNIQYF TGCGCCAGCAGCGTGGCCCCACCCGGGACTAGCGGGGAGTTAGCCAAAAACATTCAGTACTTC
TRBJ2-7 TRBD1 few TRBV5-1 CASSLWGQGLDEDEQYF TGCGCCAGCAGCTTGTGGGGACAGGGGTTAGACGAGGACGAGCAGTACTTC
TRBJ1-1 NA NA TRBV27 CASRGHPKVAEAFF TGTGCCAGCAGGGGGCACCCGAAGGTAGCTGAAGCTTTCTTT
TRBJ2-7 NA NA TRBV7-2 CASSLVQGTSYEQYF TGTGCCAGCAGCTTAGTTCAGGGTACCTCCTACGAGCAGTACTTC
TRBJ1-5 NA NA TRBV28 CASSLYRDSHQPQHF TGTGCCAGCAGTTTATACAGGGATAGTCATCAGCCCCAGCATTTT
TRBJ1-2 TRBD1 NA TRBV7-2 CASSRRGTGIPGYTF TGTGCCAGCAGCAGGCGGGGGACAGGGATTCCAGGCTACACCTTC
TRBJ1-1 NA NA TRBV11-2 CASSPGPNTEAFF TGTGCCAGCAGCCCGGGTCCTAACACTGAAGCTTTCTTT
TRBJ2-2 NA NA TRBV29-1 CSAHGMNTGELFF TGCAGCGCCCATGGCATGAACACCGGGGAGCTGTTTTTT
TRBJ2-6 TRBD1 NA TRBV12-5 CASGSLDRGSGANVLTF TGTGCTAGTGGTTCCCTGGACAGGGGTTCTGGGGCCAACGTCCTGACTTTC
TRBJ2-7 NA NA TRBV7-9 CASSLAGVHYEQYF TGTGCCAGCAGCTTAGCAGGAGTGCACTACGAGCAGTACTTC
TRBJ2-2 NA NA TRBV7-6 CASSLDPNTGELFF TGTGCCAGCAGCTTAGATCCGAACACCGGGGAGCTGTTTTTT
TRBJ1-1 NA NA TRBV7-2 CASSLEPNTEAFF TGTGCCAGCAGCTTAGAGCCGAACACTGAAGCTTTCTTT
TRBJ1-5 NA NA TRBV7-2 CASSLGVGGDDQPQHF TGTGCCAGCAGCTTAGGGGTTGGAGGAGACGATCAGCCCCAGCATTTT
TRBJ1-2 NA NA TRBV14 CASSQDTSYGYTF TGTGCCAGCAGCCAAGATACTTCCTATGGCTACACCTTC
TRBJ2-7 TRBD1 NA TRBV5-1 CASSSTGQGEFYEQYF TGCGCCAGCAGCTCCACAGGACAGGGGGAGTTCTACGAGCAGTACTTC
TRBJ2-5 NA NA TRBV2 CASSDDWGAGTQYF TGTGCCAGCAGCGACGACTGGGGCGCGGGGACCCAGTACTTC
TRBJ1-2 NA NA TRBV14 CASSTTQGGYGYTF TGTGCCAGCAGCACAACACAGGGTGGCTATGGCTACACCTTC
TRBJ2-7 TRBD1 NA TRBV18 CASSLRTGETYEQYF TGTGCCAGCTCACTTCGGACAGGGGAAACCTACGAGCAGTACTTC
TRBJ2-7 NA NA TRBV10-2 CASRGAGYEQYF TGCGCCAGCCGGGGTGCGGGCTACGAGCAGTACTTC
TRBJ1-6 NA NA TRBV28 CASSPGPDNSPLHF TGTGCCAGCAGCCCGGGACCGGATAATTCACCCCTCCACTTT
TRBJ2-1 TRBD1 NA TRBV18 CASSPPQTGGLANEQFF TGTGCCAGCTCACCCCCTCAGACAGGGGGTTTAGCCAATGAGCAGTTCTTC
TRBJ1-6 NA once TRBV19 CASSPGGGGVGSPLHF TGTGCCAGTAGCCCTGGTGGGGGCGGGGTGGGATCACCCCTCCACTTT
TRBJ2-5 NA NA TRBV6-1 CASSEANGVLETQYF TGTGCCAGCAGTGAAGCTAATGGGGTGTTGGAGACCCAGTACTTC
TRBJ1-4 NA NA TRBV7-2 CASSQRGKLFF TGTGCCAGCAGCCAACGGGGAAAACTGTTTTTT
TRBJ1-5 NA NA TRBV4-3 CASSLEVRQPQHF TGCGCCAGCAGTTTGGAAGTTCGACAGCCCCAGCATTTT
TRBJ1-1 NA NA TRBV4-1 CASRESQTGNTEAFF TGCGCCAGCAGGGAATCTCAGACAGGGAACACTGAAGCTTTCTTT
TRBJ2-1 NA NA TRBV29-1 CSVDGGTYYNEQFF TGCAGCGTTGATGGGGGGACATACTACAATGAGCAGTTCTTC